Described below is a single T cell receptor beta chain sequence and its context. Seattle's cohort entered during active infection and was followed longitudinally. These data come from a study of blood T cell repertoires in COVID-19. Study details: Specimens from acute and convalescent COVID-19 originated in the United States, Italy and Spain.

Source study methods: The assay estimated nucleated cells by amplifying reference gene primers. The method was immunoSEQ multiplex PCR; TCRdb's version includes in-frame clones alone and lacks a portion of them. Clone size and the V and J calls come from that table; the DNA yielded D and trimming. The sample yields 150,000 to 200,000 clones, about four fifths seen once. The ends were cut back, 1 base at V and 0 bases at J, with 11 bases in the middle. The CDR3 is made up of 15 amino acids. Germline V gives CDR1 SQVTM, CDR2 ANQGSEA. The sequenced sample was peripheral blood. The chain employs TRBV29-1 and TRBJ2-3; D is ambiguous. This sequence was found in a woman aged 55 to 70 with COVID-19, enrolled during active disease. CDR3 residues: CSVEVTAYSTDTQYF. DNA of the CDR3: TGCAGCGTTGAAGTAACCGCCTATAGCACAGATACGCAGTATTTT.